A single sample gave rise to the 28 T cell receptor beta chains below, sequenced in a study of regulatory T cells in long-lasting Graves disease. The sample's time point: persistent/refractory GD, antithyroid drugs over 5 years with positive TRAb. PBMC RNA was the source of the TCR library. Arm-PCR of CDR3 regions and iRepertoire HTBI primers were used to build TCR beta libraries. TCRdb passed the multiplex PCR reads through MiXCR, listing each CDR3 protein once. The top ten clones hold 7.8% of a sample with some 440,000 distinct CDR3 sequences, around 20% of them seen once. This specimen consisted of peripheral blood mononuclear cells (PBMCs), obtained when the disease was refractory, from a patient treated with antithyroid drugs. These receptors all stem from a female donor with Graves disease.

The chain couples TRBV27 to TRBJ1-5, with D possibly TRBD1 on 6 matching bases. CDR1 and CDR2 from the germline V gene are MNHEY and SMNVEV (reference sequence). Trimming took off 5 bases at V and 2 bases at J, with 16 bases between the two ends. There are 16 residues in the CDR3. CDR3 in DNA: TGTGCCAGCAGTGACAGGTTCCGATTGGGCAATCAGCCCCAGCATTTT. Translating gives CASSDRFRLGNQPQHF.

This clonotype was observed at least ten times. For the CDR3, the DNA is TGTGCCAGCAGTTTGACTAGCGGCTCGGCCCAGTACTTC. Protein sequence: CASSLTSGSAQYF. The rearrangement joins TRBV12-3 or TRBV12-4 to TRBJ2-5; 9 nucleotides agree with TRBD2. V shed 3 bases and J 9 bases; nucleotides not matched to a gene: 5. The CDR3 is 13 amino acids.

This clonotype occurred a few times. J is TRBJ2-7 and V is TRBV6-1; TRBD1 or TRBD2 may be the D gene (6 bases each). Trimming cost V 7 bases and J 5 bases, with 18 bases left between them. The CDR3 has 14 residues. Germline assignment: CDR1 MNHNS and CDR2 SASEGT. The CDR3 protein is CASTPMGGANEQYF. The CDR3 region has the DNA TGTGCCAGCACCCCTATGGGGGGCGCGAACGAGCAGTACTTC.

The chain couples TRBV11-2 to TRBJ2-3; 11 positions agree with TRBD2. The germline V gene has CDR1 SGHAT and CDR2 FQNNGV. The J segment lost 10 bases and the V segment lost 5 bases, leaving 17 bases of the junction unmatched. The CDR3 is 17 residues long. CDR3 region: CASSPPNSGRAPLAQYF. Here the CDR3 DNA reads TGTGCCAGCAGCCCCCCGAATAGCGGGAGGGCTCCCTTAGCGCAGTATTTT.

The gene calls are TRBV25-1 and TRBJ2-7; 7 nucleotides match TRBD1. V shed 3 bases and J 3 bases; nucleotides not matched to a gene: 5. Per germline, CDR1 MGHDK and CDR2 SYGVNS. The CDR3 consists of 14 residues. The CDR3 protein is CASSEGTVYYEQYF. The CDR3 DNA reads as TGTGCCAGCAGTGAGGGGACAGTTTACTACGAGCAGTACTTC.

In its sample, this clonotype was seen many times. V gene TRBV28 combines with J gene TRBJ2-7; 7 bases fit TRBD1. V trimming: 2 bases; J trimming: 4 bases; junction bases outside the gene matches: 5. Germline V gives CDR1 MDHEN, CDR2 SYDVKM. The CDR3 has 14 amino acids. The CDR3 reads CASSLGRGWYEQYF. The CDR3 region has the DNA TGTGCCAGCAGTTTAGGCAGGGGGTGGTACGAGCAGTACTTC. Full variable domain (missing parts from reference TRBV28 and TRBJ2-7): DVKVTQSSRYLVKRTGEKVFLECVQDMDHENMFWYRQDPGLGLRLIYFSYDVKMKEKGDIPEGYSVSREKKERFSLILESASTNQTSMYLCASSLGRGWYEQYFGPGTRLTVT.

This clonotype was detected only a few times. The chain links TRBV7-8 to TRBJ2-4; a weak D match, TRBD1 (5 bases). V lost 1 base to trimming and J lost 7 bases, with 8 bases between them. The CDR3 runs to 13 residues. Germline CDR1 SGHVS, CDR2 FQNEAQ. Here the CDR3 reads CASSLVQGNIQYF. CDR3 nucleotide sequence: TGTGCCAGCAGCTTAGTCCAGGGCAACATTCAGTACTTC.

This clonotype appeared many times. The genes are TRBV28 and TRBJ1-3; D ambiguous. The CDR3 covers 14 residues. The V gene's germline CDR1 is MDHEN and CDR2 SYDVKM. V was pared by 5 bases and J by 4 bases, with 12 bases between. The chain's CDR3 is CASSRDAGGNTIYF. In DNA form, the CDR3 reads TGTGCCAGCAGTCGCGACGCCGGGGGAAACACCATATATTTT.

CDR3 protein: CASSQAIGGGYGYTF. In nucleotides, the CDR3 is TGCGCCAGCAGCCAAGCGATTGGGGGCGGCTATGGCTACACCTTC. V usage is TRBV4-3 and J usage is TRBJ1-2; the D gene is possibly TRBD1 (6 bases). This CDR3 has 15 residues. Germline lookup yields CDR1 LGHNA and CDR2 YSLEER. V was shortened by 1 base and J by 4 bases, with 13 bases between the two germline ends.

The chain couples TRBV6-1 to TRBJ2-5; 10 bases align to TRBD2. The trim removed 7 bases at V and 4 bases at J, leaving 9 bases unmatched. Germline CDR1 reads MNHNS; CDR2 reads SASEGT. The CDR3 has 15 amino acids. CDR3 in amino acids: CASTPSGRARETQYF. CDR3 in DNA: TGTGCCAGCACCCCAAGCGGGAGGGCCCGAGAGACCCAGTACTTC.

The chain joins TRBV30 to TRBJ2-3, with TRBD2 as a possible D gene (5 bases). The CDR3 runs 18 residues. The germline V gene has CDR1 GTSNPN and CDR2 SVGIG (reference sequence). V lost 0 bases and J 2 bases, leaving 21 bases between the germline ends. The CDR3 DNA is TGTGCCTGGAGTGTCGTGATGCGAGGGAAGAGGGACACAGATACGCAGTATTTT. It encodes CAWSVVMRGKRDTDTQYF.

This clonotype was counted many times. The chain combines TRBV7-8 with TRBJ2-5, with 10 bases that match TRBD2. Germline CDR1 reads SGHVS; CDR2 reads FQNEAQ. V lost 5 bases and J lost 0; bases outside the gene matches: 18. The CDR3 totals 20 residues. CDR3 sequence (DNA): TGTGCCAGCAGCCCTCCCTTAGCGGGAGGTGTGGAGGGGTACCAAGAGACCCAGTACTTC. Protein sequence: CASSPPLAGGVEGYQETQYF.

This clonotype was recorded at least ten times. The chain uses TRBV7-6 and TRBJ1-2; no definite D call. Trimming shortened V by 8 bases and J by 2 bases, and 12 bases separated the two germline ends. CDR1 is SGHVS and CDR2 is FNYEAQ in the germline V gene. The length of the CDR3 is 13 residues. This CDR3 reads CASRADENYGYTF. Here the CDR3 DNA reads TGTGCCAGCCGAGCGGACGAGAACTATGGCTACACCTTC.

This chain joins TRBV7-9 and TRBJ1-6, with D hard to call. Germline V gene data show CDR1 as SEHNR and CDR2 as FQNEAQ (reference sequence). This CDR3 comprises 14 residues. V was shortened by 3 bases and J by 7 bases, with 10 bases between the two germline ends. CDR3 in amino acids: CASSLVTGNSPLHF. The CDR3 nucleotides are TGTGCCAGCAGCTTGGTCACGGGCAATTCACCCCTCCACTTT.

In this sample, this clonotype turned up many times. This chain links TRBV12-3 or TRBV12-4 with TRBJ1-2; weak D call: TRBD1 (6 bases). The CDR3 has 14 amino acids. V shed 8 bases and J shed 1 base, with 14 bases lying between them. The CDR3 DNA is TGTGCCAGCTGGACGGGGGCGATTAACTATGGCTACACCTTC. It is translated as CASWTGAINYGYTF.

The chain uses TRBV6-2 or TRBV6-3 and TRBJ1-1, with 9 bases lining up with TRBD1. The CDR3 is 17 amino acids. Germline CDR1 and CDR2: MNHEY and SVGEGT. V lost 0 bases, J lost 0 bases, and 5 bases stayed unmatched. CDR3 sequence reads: CASSYSRDRDLNTEAFF. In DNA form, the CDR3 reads TGTGCCAGCAGTTACTCGAGGGACAGGGACCTGAACACTGAAGCTTTCTTT.

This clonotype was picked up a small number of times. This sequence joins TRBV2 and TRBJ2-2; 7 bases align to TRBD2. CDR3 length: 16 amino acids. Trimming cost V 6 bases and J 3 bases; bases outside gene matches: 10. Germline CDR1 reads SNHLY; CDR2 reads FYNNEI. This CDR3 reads CASSSLRGGDTGELFF. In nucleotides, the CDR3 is TGTGCCAGCAGCTCTCTCCGTGGGGGGGACACCGGGGAGCTGTTTTTT.

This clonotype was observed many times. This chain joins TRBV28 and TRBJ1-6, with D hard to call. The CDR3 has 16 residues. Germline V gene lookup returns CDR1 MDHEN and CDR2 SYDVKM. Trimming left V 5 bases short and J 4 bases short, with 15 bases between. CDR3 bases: TGTGCCAGCAGTGACACGACACAATCTTATAATTCACCCCTCCACTTT. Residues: CASSDTTQSYNSPLHF.

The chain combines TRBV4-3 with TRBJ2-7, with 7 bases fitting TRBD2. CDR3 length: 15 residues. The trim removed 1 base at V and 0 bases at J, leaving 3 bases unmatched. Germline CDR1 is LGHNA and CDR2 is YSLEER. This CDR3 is CASSQVWGGSYEQYF. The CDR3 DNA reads TGCGCCAGCAGCCAAGTATGGGGGGGCTCCTACGAGCAGTACTTC.

The CDR3 nucleotides are TGTGCCAGCAGCCAAGGAAGACAGGGGCTCTACTATGGCTACACCTTC. It specifies CASSQGRQGLYYGYTF. The rearrangement joins TRBV14 to TRBJ1-2; 8 positions match TRBD1. Germline CDR1 SGHDN, CDR2 FVKESK. Unmatched junction bases numbered 7, after V lost 1 base and J lost 3 bases. The length of the CDR3 is 16 residues.

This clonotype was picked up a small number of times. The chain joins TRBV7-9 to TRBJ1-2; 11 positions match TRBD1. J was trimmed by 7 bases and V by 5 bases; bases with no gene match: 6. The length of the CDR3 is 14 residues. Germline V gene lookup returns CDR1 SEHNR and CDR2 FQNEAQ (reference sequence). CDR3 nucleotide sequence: TGTGCCAGCAGCCAGGACAGGGGGCATGTTGGCTACACCTTC. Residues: CASSQDRGHVGYTF.

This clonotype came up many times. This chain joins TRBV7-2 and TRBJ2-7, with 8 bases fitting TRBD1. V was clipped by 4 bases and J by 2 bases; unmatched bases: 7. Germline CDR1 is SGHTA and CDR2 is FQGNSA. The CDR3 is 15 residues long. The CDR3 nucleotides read TGTGCCAGCAGCTATGGGACAGGTCCCGCCTACGAGCAGTACTTC. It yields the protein CASSYGTGPAYEQYF.

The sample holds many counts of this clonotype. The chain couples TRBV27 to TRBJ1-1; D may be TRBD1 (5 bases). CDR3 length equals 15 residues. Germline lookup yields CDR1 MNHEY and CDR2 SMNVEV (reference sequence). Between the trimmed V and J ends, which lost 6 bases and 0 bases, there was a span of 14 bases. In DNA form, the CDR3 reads TGTGCCAGCAGCCCCTTCGGGGGGATGAACACTGAAGCTTTCTTT. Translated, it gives CASSPFGGMNTEAFF.

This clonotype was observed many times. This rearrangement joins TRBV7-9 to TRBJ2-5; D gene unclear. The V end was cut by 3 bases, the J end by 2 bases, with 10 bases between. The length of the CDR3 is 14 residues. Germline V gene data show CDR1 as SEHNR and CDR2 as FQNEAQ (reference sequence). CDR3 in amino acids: CASSLFPEQETQYF. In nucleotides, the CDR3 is TGTGCCAGCAGCTTGTTCCCAGAGCAAGAGACCCAGTACTTC.

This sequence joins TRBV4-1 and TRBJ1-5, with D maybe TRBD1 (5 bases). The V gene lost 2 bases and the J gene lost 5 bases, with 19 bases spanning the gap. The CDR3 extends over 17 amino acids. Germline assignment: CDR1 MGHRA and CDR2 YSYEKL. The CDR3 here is CASSQPGGRVQDQPQHF. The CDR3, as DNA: TGCGCCAGCAGCCAACCCGGGGGGAGGGTCCAAGATCAGCCCCAGCATTTT.

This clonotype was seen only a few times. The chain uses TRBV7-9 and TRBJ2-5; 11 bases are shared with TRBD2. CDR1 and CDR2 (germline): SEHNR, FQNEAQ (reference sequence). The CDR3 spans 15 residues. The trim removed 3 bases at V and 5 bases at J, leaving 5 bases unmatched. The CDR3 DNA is TGTGCCAGCAGCTTTCCGACTAGCGGGAAGGAGACCCAGTACTTC. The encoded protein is CASSFPTSGKETQYF.

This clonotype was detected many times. CDR3 DNA sequence: TGTGCCAGCAGGGAAAGACAGGGGCCCACTGAAGCTTTCTTT. It specifies CASRERQGPTEAFF. V gene TRBV6-1 combines with J gene TRBJ1-1; 8 nucleotides line up with TRBD1. With 6 bases clipped from V and 4 bases from J, the junction kept 7 bases outside the gene matches. The CDR3 spans 14 residues. Germline CDR1 is MNHNS and CDR2 is SASEGT.

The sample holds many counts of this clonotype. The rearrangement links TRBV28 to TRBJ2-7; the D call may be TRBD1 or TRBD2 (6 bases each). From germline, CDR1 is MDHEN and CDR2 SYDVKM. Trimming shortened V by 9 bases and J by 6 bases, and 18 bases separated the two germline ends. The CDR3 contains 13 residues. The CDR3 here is CASAGGAFSEQYF. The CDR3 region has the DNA TGTGCCAGTGCCGGGGGCGCCTTCTCCGAGCAGTACTTC.